Listed below are T cell receptor beta chains from one sample, sequenced in a study of blood T cell repertoires in COVID-19. This table comes from immunoSEQ multiplex PCR, and its TCRdb copy is limited to in-frame clones, with some not included. This sample has about 130,000 clones; about 88% occur once, and the top ten carry over 1%. Sequenced material: peripheral blood. The receptors here all came from a woman of 80 years or more with acute or convalescent COVID-19. Each CDR3 is given with its conserved first and last residue. A D gene is named only where the DNA matches it firmly. Part of the rows lack a size; the others show once, few, many or a class for expanded clones.

>TRBD1|TRBJ1-1|TRBV5-6|NA|14
TGTGCCAGCTGCCCCGGGACAGAAACGTCTGAAGCTTTCTTT
CASCPGTETSEAFF
>NA|TRBJ1-1|TRBV11-2|NA|15
TGTGCCAGCAGCTTACCGACCAGGGGGAACACTGAAGCTTTCTTT
CASSLPTRGNTEAFF
>NA|TRBJ1-2|TRBV14|NA|13
TGTGCCAGCAGCTCAGGTCCACACTATGGCTACACCTTC
CASSSGPHYGYTF
>NA|TRBJ2-3|TRBV7-2|once|15
TGTGCCAGCAGCTTAGGTCGTGGAGGGCGGGATACGCAGTATTTT
CASSLGRGGRDTQYF
>TRBD1|TRBJ1-6|TRBV27|NA|15
TGTGCCAGCAGTTTACGGACAGGGGCTAATTCACCCCTCCACTTT
CASSLRTGANSPLHF
>NA|TRBJ1-2|TRBV6-6|NA|17
TGTGCCAGCAGTCTCCCCCGGGAAGTTAATGTTAACTATGGCTACACCTTC
CASSLPREVNVNYGYTF
>TRBD2|TRBJ2-3|TRBV11-2|NA|16
TGTGCCAGCAGCTTAGAAATAGCGGGAGTAGAAGATACGCAGTATTTT
CASSLEIAGVEDTQYF
>NA|TRBJ1-4|TRBV2|NA|13
TGTGCCAGCAGTCAGAGGACAAATGAAAAACTGTTTTTT
CASSQRTNEKLFF
>TRBD2|TRBJ2-5|TRBV3-1/TRBV3-2|NA|17
TGTGCCAGCAGCCAAGGAGGGACTAGCGGGGGGCTAGAGACCCAGTACTTC
CASSQGGTSGGLETQYF
>TRBD2|TRBJ2-7|TRBV5-4|NA|15
TGTGCCAGCAGCAGTGGGACTAGCAAACCCCACGAGCAGTACTTC
CASSSGTSKPHEQYF